These 27 T cell receptor beta chains share one sample of origin, sequenced in a study of T cell repertoires in cytomegalovirus infection. MiXCR, run by TCRdb on the reads, gives a single entry per CDR3 protein. Among fewer than 550,000 distinct CDR3 sequences listed, 11% were seen once. What was sequenced was PBMCs. The receptors shown here come from a human donor in good health (CMV status not recorded). Some clones in this sample may be carry-over from other donors' samples.

This clonotype is a singleton in its sample. V and J are TRBV11-1 and TRBJ2-5, with D perhaps matching TRBD2 (6 bases). The CDR3 loop spans 13 amino acids. Germline assignment: CDR1 SGHAT and CDR2 FQDESV (reference sequence). The V end lost 6 bases, the J end lost 4 bases, and 12 bases lay between the germline ends. The CDR3 reads CASRGGAGETQYF. CDR3 DNA: TGTGCCAGCAGAGGAGGGGCCGGAGAGACCCAGTACTTC.

Comment on this clonotype: A much larger clone differs by one base, so this may be a read error. The chain links TRBV7-6 to TRBJ2-2; D possibly uses TRBD1 or TRBD2 (5 bases each). The V end was cut by 8 bases, the J end by 3 bases, with 19 bases between. The CDR3 spans 16 residues. The germline V gene encodes CDR1 SGHVS and CDR2 FNYEAQ. The chain's CDR3 is CASEGTWSPDTGELFF. CDR3 nucleotide sequence: TGTGCCAGCGAAGGGACCTGGAGCCCCGACACCGGGGAGCTGTTTTTT.

This clonotype has ten or more counts. The V gene is TRBV7-4, the J gene TRBJ2-1; D remains unclear. From germline, CDR1 is SGHVT and CDR2 SQSDAQ. V was pared by 4 bases and J by 0 bases, with 10 bases between. The length of the CDR3 is 15 residues. CDR3 sequence (DNA): TGTGCCAGCAGCTCGCTAGAGGACTCCTACAATGAGCAGTTCTTC. This gives the protein CASSSLEDSYNEQFF.

This clonotype was recorded many times. This chain joins TRBV5-8 and TRBJ1-4; D perhaps matches TRBD1 (5 bases). Germline lookup yields CDR1 SGHTS and CDR2 YDEGEE. CDR3 length: 15 amino acids. V was shortened by 3 bases and J by 8 bases, with 17 bases between the two germline ends. The CDR3 region is CASSWGRGSFEKLFF. The CDR3 DNA reads as TGTGCCAGCAGCTGGGGGAGGGGCTCGTTCGAAAAACTGTTTTTT.

In its sample, this clonotype was seen many times. This sequence joins TRBV7-8 and TRBJ1-3, with D unclear. Germline CDR1 SGHVS, CDR2 FQNEAQ. The CDR3 is made up of 14 amino acids. Trimming removed 5 bases at V and 4 bases at J, with 12 bases between. DNA for the CDR3: TGTGCCAGCAGCGTCGGGATTTTCGGAAACACCATATATTTT. Translating gives CASSVGIFGNTIYF.

A single count supports this clonotype. A read error is possible here, since a much larger clone lies one base away. V usage is TRBV6-5 and J usage is TRBJ2-3, with TRBD2 matching 12 bases. V gave up 5 bases and J gave up 2 bases; unmatched junction bases: 11. The germline gives CDR1 MNHEY, CDR2 SVGAGI. This CDR3 has 18 amino acids. The CDR3 reads CASSPRLAGASYTDTQYF. DNA for the CDR3: TGTGCCAGCAGTCCCAGACTAGCGGGGGCCTCCTACACAGATACGCAGTATTTT.

This clonotype was seen a handful of times. The CDR3 sequence is CASSQAGGKSYEQYF. The DNA of the CDR3 is TGTGCCAGCAGCCAAGCGGGGGGGAAGTCCTACGAGCAGTACTTC. The chain joins TRBV14 to TRBJ2-7; 8 bases match TRBD2. This CDR3 has 15 amino acids. CDR1 SGHDN and CDR2 FVKESK come from the germline V gene. V shed 1 base, J shed 1 base, and the junction held 3 bases outside the gene matches.

This clonotype has ten or more counts. The chain has TRBV27 and TRBJ1-5; D is undetermined. Germline V lookup: CDR1 MNHEY, CDR2 SMNVEV (reference sequence). The V and J ends lost 6 bases and 1 base respectively, with 7 bases between them. The CDR3 extends over 13 amino acids. CDR3 loop: CASSLSSNQPQHF. DNA of the CDR3: TGTGCCAGCAGCTTAAGCAGCAATCAGCCCCAGCATTTT.

This clonotype was picked up a small number of times. At one end the junction does not follow the germline gene, possibly because of a read error. The rearrangement joins TRBV19 to TRBJ2-7; D perhaps matches TRBD1 (6 bases). CDR1 is LNHDA and CDR2 is SQIVND in the germline V gene (reference sequence). The CDR3 has 16 amino acids. The CDR3 is CASSIGRGRLSYEQYF. The DNA for the CDR3 is TGTGCCAGTAGCATAGGCAGGGGAAGATTATCCTACGAGCAGTACTTC. Using reference TRBV19 and TRBJ2-7 for the parts outside the CDR3, the full variable domain is DGGITQSPKYLFRKEGQNVTLSCEQNLNHDAMYWYRQDPGQGLRLIYYSQIVNDFQKGDIAEGYSVSREKKESFPLTVTSAQKNPTAFYLCASSIGRGRLSYEQYFGPGTRLTVT.

This clonotype was observed once. Just one base apart from a much larger clone, this may be a read error. No conserved phenylalanine or tryptophan is present at the end of the CDR3, so a read error is the likely explanation. This chain uses TRBV6-1 with TRBJ1-5, with 8 bases aligning to TRBD1. V was pared by 6 bases and J by 4 bases, with 11 bases of the junction left unmatched. Germline CDR1 is MNHNS and CDR2 is SASEGT. This CDR3 has 16 amino acids. CDR3 residues: CASRPGQGGVNQPQHL. The CDR3 bases are TGTGCCAGCAGACCCGGACAGGGCGGTGTAAATCAGCCCCAGCATCTT.

This clonotype was picked up many times. The chain links TRBV12-3 or TRBV12-4 to TRBJ2-2; D unresolved. V gave up 5 bases and J gave up 6 bases, with 13 bases separating them. This CDR3 is built from 14 residues. The CDR3 bases are TGTGCCAGCAGTAAGACTTTGACCCCCGGGGAGCTGTTTTTT. This codes for CASSKTLTPGELFF.

V gene TRBV3-1 combines with J gene TRBJ2-5; TRBD1 matches at 7 bases. Germline assignment: CDR1 LGHDT and CDR2 YNNKEL (reference sequence). CDR3 length: 16 residues. The V and J ends lost 1 base and 4 bases, in that order; junction bases with no gene match: 9. This CDR3 is CASSQVVGGLRETQYF. DNA for the CDR3: TGTGCCAGCAGCCAAGTTGTAGGGGGCTTACGAGAGACCCAGTACTTC.

This clonotype was observed many times. The chain carries TRBV7-9 and TRBJ1-6; D gene unclear. This CDR3 has 14 residues. Trimming took off 5 bases at V and 9 bases at J, with 14 bases between the two ends. Looked up from germline, CDR1 is SEHNR and CDR2 is FQNEAQ (reference sequence). In nucleotides, the CDR3 is TGTGCCAGCAGCCGAAAGGGTTACGGTTCACCCCTCCACTTT. Translating gives CASSRKGYGSPLHF.

This clonotype was counted ten times or more. The CDR3 spells CASPGGRTDTQYF. The CDR3 nucleotides are TGTGCCTCCCCTGGGGGCCGCACAGATACGCAGTATTTT. The chain joins TRBV2 to TRBJ2-3; weak D call: TRBD1 (6 bases). Deletions cut 11 bases from V and 1 base from J, with 13 bases between. This CDR3 is 13 amino acids long. Germline V gives CDR1 SNHLY, CDR2 FYNNEI. The full variable domain, completed using reference TRBV2 and TRBJ2-3, is EPEVTQTPSHQVTQMGQEVILRCVPISNHLYFYWYRQILGQKVEFLVSFYNNEISEKSEIFDDQFSVERPDGSNFTLKIRSTKLEDSAMYFCASPGGRTDTQYFGPGTRLTVL.

This clonotype was counted ten times or more. This sequence joins TRBV7-6 and TRBJ1-1; D gene ambiguous. Germline-derived CDR1 and CDR2 are SGHVS and FNYEAQ. Trimming cost V 1 base and J 11 bases, with 8 bases left between them. This CDR3 comprises 11 residues. CDR3 sequence: CASSLGRLAFF. The CDR3 DNA is TGTGCCAGCAGCTTAGGGCGTCTTGCTTTCTTT.

There are many counts of this clonotype. The CDR3 protein is CASSRRNTGELFF. CDR3 in DNA: TGTGCCAGCAGCAGGAGGAACACCGGGGAGCTGTTTTTT. The chain combines TRBV5-4 with TRBJ2-2; no clear D. The germline V and J ends were trimmed by 4 bases and 1 base, with 5 bases remaining between them. Germline V gives CDR1 SGHNT, CDR2 YYREEE (reference sequence). The CDR3 totals 13 residues.

Details on this clonotype: One junction end does not reproduce the germline sequence, and a read error may be involved. The rearrangement uses TRBV20-1 and TRBJ1-3; the D is unclear. Germline loops: CDR1 DFQATT, CDR2 SNEGSKA (reference sequence). This CDR3 contains 15 residues. CDR3 protein: CSARESPIPGNTMYF. CDR3 in DNA: TGCAGTGCTAGAGAAAGCCCGATCCCTGGAAACACCATGTATTTT.

This chain joins TRBV19 and TRBJ1-5; unclear D gene. Trimming shortened V by 4 bases and J by 7 bases, and 8 bases separated the two germline ends. The CDR3 is 12 residues long. Germline V CDR1 and CDR2: LNHDA, SQIVND (reference sequence). CDR3 sequence reads: CASSTRGQPQHF. The CDR3 DNA reads TGTGCCAGTAGTACGAGAGGCCAGCCCCAGCATTTT.

The V gene is TRBV28, the J gene TRBJ2-5; TRBD2 matches 8 bases. The V and J ends lost 5 bases and 5 bases, in that order; junction bases with no gene match: 19. Germline V gene data show CDR1 as MDHEN and CDR2 as SYDVKM. The CDR3 covers 18 residues. CDR3 in DNA: TGTGCCAGCAGTCCGGGGACTAGAGGGAGGCACGGTGAGGAGACCCAGTACTTC. It translates to CASSPGTRGRHGEETQYF.

This clonotype showed up just a few times. The chain couples TRBV29-1 to TRBJ1-1; unclear D gene. The CDR3 totals 11 residues. CDR1 is SQVTM and CDR2 is ANQGSEA in the germline V gene. Trimming took 2 bases from V and 6 from J, leaving 7 bases between them. CDR3 residues: CSVETRSEAFF. The DNA of the CDR3 is TGCAGCGTTGAAACCCGCTCTGAAGCTTTCTTT.

This clonotype has at least ten counts. The chain recombines TRBV5-6 with TRBJ2-1; 9 nucleotides align to TRBD2. The CDR3 length is 15 residues. The V gene end was trimmed by 1 base and the J gene end by 5 bases; junction bases not matched to a gene: 4. From germline, CDR1 is SGHDT and CDR2 YYEEEE. DNA for the CDR3: TGTGCCAGCAGCTTGCAGGGACTAGCAGACAATGAGCAGTTCTTC. It specifies CASSLQGLADNEQFF.

Many counts were recorded for this clonotype. The rearrangement joins TRBV27 to TRBJ2-7; TRBD2 is a possible D gene (5 bases). V lost 6 bases to trimming and J lost 5 bases, with 14 bases between them. The CDR3 extends over 13 amino acids. Germline-derived CDR1 and CDR2 are MNHEY and SMNVEV (reference sequence). DNA for the CDR3: TGTGCCAGCAGACTAAGAGGGAACAACGAGCAGTACTTC. Translated: CASRLRGNNEQYF.

This clonotype was found a few times. V is TRBV2 and J is TRBJ2-5, with 7 nucleotides matching TRBD2. The CDR3 is made up of 15 amino acids. Germline CDR1 and CDR2: SNHLY and FYNNEI. J lost 1 base, V lost 6 bases, and 8 bases had no gene match. The CDR3, as DNA: TGTGCCAGCAGGCAGCGGGGACTTTTCCAAGAGACCCAGTACTTC. This gives the protein CASRQRGLFQETQYF.

This clonotype was seen repeatedly, ten times or more. The chain joins TRBV12-3 or TRBV12-4 to TRBJ2-5, with D perhaps given as TRBD1 or TRBD2 (5 bases each). V gave up 6 bases and J gave up 4 bases, with 15 bases separating them. The CDR3 has 14 amino acids. CDR3 residues: CASSYHEGRETQYF. CDR3 sequence (DNA): TGTGCCAGCAGCTACCACGAGGGGAGAGAGACCCAGTACTTC.

This clonotype was seen at least ten times. V is TRBV12-3 or TRBV12-4 and J is TRBJ1-2; D gene unclear. Trimming removed 6 bases at V and 4 bases at J, with 12 bases between. The CDR3 is made up of 13 amino acids. The CDR3 sequence: CASSPRVPYGYTF. The CDR3 bases are TGTGCCAGCAGCCCGAGGGTCCCCTATGGCTACACCTTC.

This clonotype was recorded many times. The CDR3 nucleotides are TGCGCCAGCAGCCAAGGCCTTACCAACTATGGCTACACCTTC. Residues: CASSQGLTNYGYTF. This sequence joins TRBV4-1 and TRBJ1-2; D call uncertain. Per the germline V gene, CDR1 is MGHRA and CDR2 is YSYEKL. The CDR3 sequence is 14 residues long. The ends were cut back, 1 base at V and 2 bases at J, with 8 bases in the middle.

Comment on this clonotype: A clone one base away is much larger, so this may be a read error. The chain links TRBV20-1 to TRBJ1-2; 9 nucleotides line up with TRBD1. With V trimmed by 4 bases and J by 6 bases, 6 bases remained unmatched. The CDR3 is 13 residues long. CDR1 and CDR2 from the germline V gene are DFQATT and SNEGSKA (reference sequence). The CDR3 region has the DNA TGCAGTGCTACGACAGGGGGAGTCCATGGCTACACCTTC. Encoded protein: CSATTGGVHGYTF.